Each of the 22 T cell receptor beta chains below was sequenced from the same sample in a study of T cell changes during pregnancy in multiple sclerosis. TCRdb's table, derived via immunoSEQ multiplex PCR, lists solely in-frame clones and lacks some. The sample includes approximately 61,000 clones, 88% of them seen just once. The sequenced sample was peripheral blood, obtained in the first trimester of pregnancy. The receptors shown here come from a female donor with multiple sclerosis, enrolled in a pregnancy study.

This chain uses TRBV13 with TRBJ2-2; 7 nucleotides match TRBD1. CDR1 and CDR2 (germline): PRHDT, FYEKMQ (reference sequence). This CDR3 is 15 amino acids long. Trimming took 5 bases from V and 1 from J; bases not matched to a gene: 4. This chain's CDR3 is CASSPRTGNTGELFF. In DNA, the CDR3 is TGTGCCAGCAGCCCACGGACAGGGAACACCGGGGAGCTGTTTTTT.

This chain joins TRBV5-1 and TRBJ2-6; D might be TRBD1 (5 bases). CDR1 is SGHRS, CDR2 YFSETQ, per germline. This CDR3 contains 15 residues. V was shortened by 1 base and J by 3 bases, with 8 bases between the two germline ends. DNA of the CDR3: TGCGCCAGCAGCTTGTTGGGGCTTGGGGCCAACGTCCTGACTTTC. It yields the protein CASSLLGLGANVLTF. The entire variable domain, with the rest obtained from reference TRBV5-1 and TRBJ2-6, is as follows: KAGVTQTPRYLIKTRGQQVTLSCSPISGHRSVSWYQQTPGQGLQFLFEYFSETQRNKGNFPGRFSGRQFSNSRSEMNVSTLELGDSALYLCASSLLGLGANVLTFGAGSRLTVL.

The J gene is TRBJ2-2, the V gene TRBV4-2; 8 nucleotides line up with TRBD2. The CDR3 is made up of 16 amino acids. Germline-derived CDR1 and CDR2 are LGHNA and YNFKEQ. V was pared by 1 base and J by 3 bases, with 4 bases of the junction left unmatched. CDR3 loop: CASSQAGGPDTGELFF. For the CDR3, the DNA is TGTGCCAGCAGCCAAGCGGGAGGGCCGGACACCGGGGAGCTGTTTTTT.

The chain employs TRBV7-8 and TRBJ1-4; TRBD1 aligns across 8 bases. Germline V lookup: CDR1 SGHVS, CDR2 FQNEAQ. Trimming removed 4 bases from V and 8 bases from J; junction bases left unmatched: 6. This CDR3 has 14 residues. This CDR3 reads CASSYNRGKEKLFF. CDR3 DNA sequence: TGTGCCAGCAGCTACAACAGGGGGAAGGAAAAACTGTTTTTT.

The V gene is TRBV23-1, the J gene TRBJ2-7; the D is unclear. TRBV23-1 is placed among ORFs of uncertain function. There are 13 residues in the CDR3. Trimming took off 3 bases at V and 1 base at J, with 7 bases between the two ends. CDR3 bases: TGCGCCAGCAGTCAGCAGAGGTCCTACGAGCAGTACTTC. This encodes CASSQQRSYEQYF.

This chain joins TRBV29-1 and TRBJ1-2; TRBD1 is a possible D gene (5 bases). Germline CDR1 reads SQVTM; CDR2 reads ANQGSEA. Trimming left V 1 base short and J 4 bases short, with 10 bases between. This CDR3 is 13 amino acids long. The DNA for the CDR3 is TGCAGCGTTGAAGGGGGGGGTGGCTATGGCTACACCTTC. It encodes CSVEGGGGYGYTF.

The table lists this clone with a count of one. The rearrangement uses TRBV5-1 and TRBJ2-3; maybe TRBD1 (5 bases). The CDR3 has 16 residues. CDR1 and CDR2 (germline): SGHRS, YFSETQ. The V gene lost 0 bases and the J gene lost 7 bases, with 18 bases spanning the gap. CDR3 nucleotides: TGCGCCAGCAGCTTGGGCTGGCACTGGGCAGGGAATACGCAGTATTTT. The encoded protein is CASSLGWHWAGNTQYF.

This chain links TRBV25-1 with TRBJ2-1; 8 positions match TRBD2. In germline, CDR1 is MGHDK, CDR2 SYGVNS. CDR3 length: 15 residues. With 4 bases clipped from V and 2 bases from J, the junction kept 4 bases outside the gene matches. CDR3 amino acids: CASSASGRAYNEQFF. Written as DNA, the CDR3 is TGTGCCAGCAGTGCAAGCGGGAGAGCCTACAATGAGCAGTTCTTC.

This clone has more than one count but fewer than ten. The gene calls are TRBV14 and TRBJ2-3; 13 nucleotides line up with TRBD2. Trimming took 6 bases from V and 6 from J; bases not matched to a gene: 9. Germline CDR1 and CDR2: SGHDN and FVKESK. The CDR3 extends over 16 amino acids. CDR3 loop: CASSNGLAGALDTQYF. In DNA, the CDR3 is TGTGCCAGCAGTAACGGACTAGCGGGAGCTCTGGATACGCAGTATTTT. Full variable domain (remainder filled in from reference TRBV14 and TRBJ2-3): EAGVTQFPSHSVIEKGQTVTLRCDPISGHDNLYWYRRVMGKEIKFLLHFVKESKQDESGMPNNRFLAERTGGTYSTLKVQPAELEDSGVYFCASSNGLAGALDTQYFGPGTRLTVL.

This clone was observed once. The chain couples TRBV10-3 to TRBJ1-2, with a possible D match to TRBD1 (5 bases). Germline V gives CDR1 ENHRY, CDR2 SYGVKD. The CDR3 is 15 residues long. V gave up 3 bases and J gave up 5 bases, with 16 bases separating them. The CDR3 coding sequence is TGTGCCATCAGTGACCCCGACAGAACCTTATATGGCTACACCTTC. This sequence encodes CAISDPDRTLYGYTF.

The chain is built from TRBV7-9 and TRBJ2-1, with D unresolved. Germline lookup yields CDR1 SEHNR and CDR2 FQNEAQ (reference sequence). V was shortened by 2 bases and J by 9 bases, with 11 bases between the two germline ends. The CDR3 loop spans 13 amino acids. For the CDR3, the DNA is TGTGCCAGCAGCTTATCTGGGCTTGCTGAGCAGTTCTTC. Translated: CASSLSGLAEQFF.

The chain recombines TRBV7-3 with TRBJ2-7, with D perhaps matching TRBD1 (6 bases). Germline assignment: CDR1 SGHTA and CDR2 FQGTGA. The length of the CDR3 is 16 residues. The V and J ends lost 0 bases and 3 bases respectively, with 15 bases between them. CDR3 sequence: CASSLTRDTARYEQYF. The DNA for the CDR3 is TGTGCCAGCAGCTTAACACGGGACACCGCACGCTACGAGCAGTACTTC.

Turning to this clone: This sample also contains other DNA sequences that code for the same CDR3. The rearrangement joins TRBV7-2 to TRBJ2-7; D unclear. The CDR3 spans 11 residues. V was shortened by 5 bases and J by 2 bases, with 4 bases between the two germline ends. The germline gives CDR1 SGHTA, CDR2 FQGNSA. This CDR3 is CASSPAYEQYF. As DNA, the CDR3 is TGTGCCAGCAGCCCGGCCTACGAGCAGTACTTC.

This clone was counted a single time. The J gene is TRBJ2-7, the V gene TRBV29-1; 9 bases align to TRBD2. Germline V gives CDR1 SQVTM, CDR2 ANQGSEA. The CDR3 loop spans 14 amino acids. V was pared by 2 bases and J by 3 bases, with 5 bases of the junction left unmatched. The DNA for the CDR3 is TGCAGCGTTGAAAAGGCGGGAGGGAGCTACGAGCAGTACTTC. It encodes CSVEKAGGSYEQYF.

J is TRBJ2-7 and V is TRBV19; possible D gene TRBD2, 5 bases. CDR1 and CDR2 (germline): LNHDA, SQIVND (reference sequence). This CDR3 is built from 14 residues. Between the trimmed V and J ends, which lost 5 bases and 0 bases, there was a span of 11 bases. CDR3 in amino acids: CASSASWSSYEQYF. The CDR3 nucleotides read TGTGCCAGTAGTGCTAGCTGGAGCTCCTACGAGCAGTACTTC.

This chain uses TRBV9 with TRBJ2-2, with 7 bases identical to TRBD2. Germline CDR1 is SGDLS and CDR2 is YYNGEE. The ends lost 0 bases at V and 4 bases at J; junction bases unmatched: 6. The CDR3 runs to 16 residues. CDR3 amino acids: CASSVELASRTGELFF. The CDR3 nucleotides are TGTGCCAGCAGCGTAGAACTAGCGTCGCGCACCGGGGAGCTGTTTTTT.

CDR3 in amino acids: CASRKDRGYEQYF. DNA for the CDR3: TGTGCCAGCAGGAAGGACAGGGGCTACGAGCAGTACTTC. The rearrangement joins TRBV2 to TRBJ2-7; 9 bases are shared with TRBD1. Per germline, CDR1 SNHLY and CDR2 FYNNEI. J gave up 3 bases and V 6 bases, and 3 bases lay outside the gene matches. The CDR3 sequence is 13 residues long.

The chain joins TRBV9 to TRBJ2-1; D is unclear. Trimming removed 0 bases from V and 4 bases from J, with 8 bases in between. The CDR3 has 14 residues. Germline V gene data show CDR1 as SGDLS and CDR2 as YYNGEE. CDR3 loop: CASSVGQLYNEQFF. The CDR3 region has the DNA TGTGCCAGCAGCGTAGGACAATTATACAATGAGCAGTTCTTC.

This chain uses TRBV9 with TRBJ1-4; D is ambiguous. From germline, CDR1 is SGDLS and CDR2 YYNGEE. Trimming removed 0 bases from V and 7 bases from J, with 13 bases in between. The CDR3 has 15 amino acids. The CDR3 DNA follows: TGTGCCAGCAGCGTAGCGGCAGGCGGAGGTGAAAAACTGTTTTTT. This encodes CASSVAAGGGEKLFF. Based on the CDR3 plus reference TRBV9 and TRBJ1-4, the full variable domain is DSGVTQTPKHLITATGQRVTLRCSPRSGDLSVYWYQQSLDQGLQFLIQYYNGEERAKGNILERFSAQQFPDLHSELNLSSLELGDSALYFCASSVAAGGGEKLFFGSGTQLSVL.

This CDR3 reads CASSVLGREIGTGELFF. DNA of the CDR3: TGCGCCAGCAGTGTCCTTGGGCGGGAGATCGGGACCGGGGAGCTGTTTTTT. The V call is TRBV10-1, the J call TRBJ2-2; 7 bases map to TRBD2. Per germline, CDR1 WNHNN and CDR2 SYGVQD (reference sequence). J gave up 5 bases and V 4 bases, and 13 bases lay outside the gene matches. CDR3 length: 17 residues.

This clone was recorded a few times. J is TRBJ2-2 and V is TRBV2; 12 bases line up with TRBD1. The germline V gene has CDR1 SNHLY and CDR2 FYNNEI. The CDR3 sequence is 15 residues long. V gave up 6 bases and J gave up 7 bases; unmatched junction bases: 6. CDR3 DNA sequence: TGTGCCAGCAGGGCGGGACAGGGGGCCGGCGGGGAGCTGTTTTTT. It encodes CASRAGQGAGGELFF.

This clone was seen a single time. The chain recombines TRBV6-5 with TRBJ2-2, with D perhaps TRBD2 (5 bases). The CDR3 loop spans 12 amino acids. Germline V gene data show CDR1 as MNHEY and CDR2 as SVGAGI. The ends were cut back, 7 bases at V and 6 bases at J, with 9 bases in the middle. This CDR3 reads CASTRDSGELFF. Here the CDR3 DNA reads TGTGCCAGCACGAGGGATTCCGGGGAGCTGTTTTTT.